The rows below give T cell receptor beta chains drawn from one sample of a study of T-cell memory formation after mild COVID-19. MiXCR, applied by TCRdb to the 5' RACE reads, yields one record per CDR3 protein. This sample yields 400,000 to 500,000 distinct CDR3 sequences, of which around 17% are seen a single time; about 22% belongs to the top ten. The sequencing input was PBMCs or a T cell subset sorted from them (not recorded which). These receptors all come from a man younger than 35 who had mild COVID-19 (a few samples of this study predate the infection). Cell type and time point are not known. CDR3s include the opening cysteine and the closing phenylalanine or tryptophan. The order of the fields is clone size, V gene, D gene, J gene, CDR3 protein, CDR3 DNA. The D gene is left open where the match is weak. Part of the rows lack a size; the others show once, few, many or a class for expanded clones.

>few|TRBV7-3|-|TRBJ2-2
CASSPGFVPGELFF
TGTGCCAGCAGCCCAGGGTTCGTCCCCGGGGAGCTGTTTTTT
>many|TRBV4-1|-|TRBJ2-3
CASSGSPDTQYF
TGCGCCAGCAGCGGGAGTCCAGATACGCAGTATTTT
>-|TRBV7-2|-|TRBJ1-3
CASRYLGGVGNTIYF
TGTGCCAGCCGCTACCTCGGGGGGGTCGGAAACACCATATATTTT
>-|TRBV9|-|TRBJ1-2
CASSVVTANYGYTF
TGTGCCAGCAGCGTAGTAACGGCTAACTATGGCTACACCTTC
>-|TRBV18|-|TRBJ2-5
CASSPMGLQETQYF
TGTGCCAGCTCACCGATGGGCCTTCAAGAGACCCAGTACTTC
>-|TRBV7-8|-|TRBJ1-4
CASRNKRATNEKLFF
TGTGCCAGCAGGAATAAGAGGGCAACTAATGAAAAACTGTTTTTT
>many|TRBV19|TRBD1|TRBJ2-1
CASSLRDRDNEQFF
TGTGCCAGTAGTCTCCGGGACAGAGACAATGAGCAGTTCTTC
>-|TRBV12-3/TRBV12-4|TRBD2|TRBJ2-1
CASTPGAGGASNEQFF
TGTGCCAGCACCCCGGGAGCCGGGGGGGCCAGCAATGAGCAGTTCTTC
>few|TRBV7-9|TRBD1|TRBJ2-4
CASSFSSDRGDIQYF
TGTGCCAGCAGCTTTTCCTCCGACAGGGGGGACATTCAGTACTTC
>-|TRBV12-3/TRBV12-4|TRBD1|TRBJ1-1
CASSLDQGVVGVNTEAFF
TGTGCCAGCAGTTTAGATCAGGGGGTGGTTGGGGTGAACACTGAAGCTTTCTTT
>few|TRBV6-1|TRBD1|TRBJ1-5
CASADRSPQHF
TGTGCCAGCGCGGACAGGTCCCCCCAGCATTTT
>-|TRBV7-9|-|TRBJ2-1
CASSFPMGTRFF
TGTGCCAGCAGCTTCCCAATGGGTACGCGGTTCTTC
>few|TRBV4-3|TRBD2|TRBJ2-1
CASSQGDSGGASYNEQFF
TGCGCCAGCAGCCAAGGGGATAGCGGGGGGGCTTCCTACAATGAGCAGTTCTTC
>-|TRBV5-1|-|TRBJ2-1
CASSGGRGSFNEQFF
TGCGCCAGCAGCGGGGGCAGGGGTTCTTTCAATGAGCAGTTCTTC
>few|TRBV7-3|TRBD1|TRBJ2-2
CASSAEQGYGELFF
TGTGCCAGCAGCGCCGAACAGGGGTACGGGGAGCTGTTTTTT
>-|TRBV6-5|-|TRBJ1-1
CASSYFRGTEAFF
TGTGCCAGCAGTTACTTCCGGGGCACTGAAGCTTTCTTT
>-|TRBV7-9|-|TRBJ1-2
CASSSENRVRNYGYTF
TGTGCCAGCAGCTCCGAGAACAGAGTCCGTAACTATGGCTACACCTTC
>few|TRBV12-3/TRBV12-4|-|TRBJ1-2
CASSPDRGGYTF
TGTGCCAGCAGTCCGGACCGGGGGGGCTACACCTTC
>few|TRBV6-1|-|TRBJ1-1
CASSVGVRNTEAFF
TGTGCCAGCAGTGTAGGGGTGAGGAACACTGAAGCTTTCTTT
>-|TRBV6-5|-|TRBJ2-7
CASSYSSRGPYEQYF
TGTGCCAGCAGTTACTCGTCCAGGGGCCCCTACGAGCAGTACTTC
>few|TRBV20-1|TRBD1|TRBJ2-5
CSAADRVRKETQYF
TGCAGTGCGGCAGACAGGGTCCGAAAAGAGACCCAGTACTTC
>-|TRBV20-1|TRBD1|TRBJ1-5
CSARDRAGGQPQHF
TGCAGTGCTAGAGATCGGGCAGGGGGGCAGCCCCAGCATTTT
>few|TRBV21-1|-|TRBJ2-2
CASSKGRGHTGELFF
TGTGCCAGCAGCAAAGGTCGGGGACACACCGGGGAGCTGTTTTTT
>few|TRBV21-1|-|TRBJ1-5
CASSNGQGTLSKKSYSNQPQHF
TGTGCCAGCAGCAACGGACAGGGAACCCTTTCGAAAAAAAGTTATAGCAATCAGCCCCAGCATTTT